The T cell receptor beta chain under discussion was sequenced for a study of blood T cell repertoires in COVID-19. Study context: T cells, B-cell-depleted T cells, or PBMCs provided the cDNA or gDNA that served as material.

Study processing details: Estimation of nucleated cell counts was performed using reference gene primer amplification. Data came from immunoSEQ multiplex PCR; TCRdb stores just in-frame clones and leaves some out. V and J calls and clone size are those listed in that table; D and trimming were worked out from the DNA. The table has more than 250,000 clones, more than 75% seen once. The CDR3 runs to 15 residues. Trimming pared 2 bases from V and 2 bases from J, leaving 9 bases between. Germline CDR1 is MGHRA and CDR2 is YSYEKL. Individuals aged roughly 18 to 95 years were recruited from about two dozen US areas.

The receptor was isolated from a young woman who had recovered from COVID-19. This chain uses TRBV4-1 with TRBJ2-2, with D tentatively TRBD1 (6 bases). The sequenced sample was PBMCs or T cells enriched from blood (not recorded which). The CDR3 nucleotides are TGCGCCAGCAGCCAACTCAGGGGAAACACCGGGGAGCTGTTTTTT. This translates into CASSQLRGNTGELFF.